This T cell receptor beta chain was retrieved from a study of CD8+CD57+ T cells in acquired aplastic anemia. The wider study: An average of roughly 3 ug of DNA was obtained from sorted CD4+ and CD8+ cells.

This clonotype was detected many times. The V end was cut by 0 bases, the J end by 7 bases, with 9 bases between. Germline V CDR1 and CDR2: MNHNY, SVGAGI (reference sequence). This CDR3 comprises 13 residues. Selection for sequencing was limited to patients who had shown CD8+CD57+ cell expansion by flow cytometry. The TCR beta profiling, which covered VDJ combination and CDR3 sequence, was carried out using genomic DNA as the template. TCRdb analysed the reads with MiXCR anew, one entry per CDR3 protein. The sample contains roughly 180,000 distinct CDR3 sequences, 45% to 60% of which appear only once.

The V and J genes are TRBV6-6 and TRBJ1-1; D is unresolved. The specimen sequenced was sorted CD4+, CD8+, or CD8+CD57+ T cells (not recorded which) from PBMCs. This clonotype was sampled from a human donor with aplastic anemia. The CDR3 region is CASSYSAGGEAFF. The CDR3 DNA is TGTGCCAGCAGTTACTCGGCCGGAGGTGAAGCTTTCTTT.